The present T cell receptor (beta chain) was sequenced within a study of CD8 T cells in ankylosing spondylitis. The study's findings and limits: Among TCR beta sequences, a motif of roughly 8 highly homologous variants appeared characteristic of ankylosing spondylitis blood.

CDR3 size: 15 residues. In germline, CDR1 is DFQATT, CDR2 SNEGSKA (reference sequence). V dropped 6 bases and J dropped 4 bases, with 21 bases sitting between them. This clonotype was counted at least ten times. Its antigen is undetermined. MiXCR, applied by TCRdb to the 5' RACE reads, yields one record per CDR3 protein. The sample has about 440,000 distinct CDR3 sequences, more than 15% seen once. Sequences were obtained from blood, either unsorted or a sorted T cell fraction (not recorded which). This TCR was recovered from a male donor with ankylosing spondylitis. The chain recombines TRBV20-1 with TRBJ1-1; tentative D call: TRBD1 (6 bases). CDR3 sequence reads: CSAPTSRGVSTEAFF. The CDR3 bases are TGCAGTGCACCCACCTCTAGGGGGGTGAGCACTGAAGCTTTCTTT.